The next 11 T cell receptor beta chains were all read from a single sample in a study of T cell responses to AZD1222 COVID-19 vaccine. Clones were read by immunoSEQ multiplex PCR, and TCRdb kept only the in-frame ones, dropping some. There are roughly 96,000 clones in the sample; around nine tenths occur only once, and less than 3% lies in the top ten. Specimen: peripheral blood, collected on day 0 of AZD1222 vaccination. All receptors derive from an adult in good health.

DNA for the CDR3: TGCGCCAGCAGTCAAATTAGCGGGAGGAAGATTGACAATGAGCAGTTCTTC. It is translated as CASSQISGRKIDNEQFF. The gene calls are TRBV23-1 and TRBJ2-1, with 10 bases matching TRBD2. TRBV23-1 is an open reading frame whose function is uncertain. The CDR3 runs 17 residues. With V trimmed by 2 bases and J by 5 bases, 9 bases remained unmatched.

This rearrangement joins TRBV2 to TRBJ2-1, with TRBD2 matching 11 bases. V shed 5 bases, J shed 8 bases, and the junction held 8 bases outside the gene matches. The CDR3 spans 15 residues. Germline V gives CDR1 SNHLY, CDR2 FYNNEI. CDR3 residues: CASSTLAGGFDEQFF. The CDR3 DNA reads as TGTGCCAGCAGTACCCTAGCGGGAGGCTTTGATGAGCAGTTCTTC.

The gene calls are TRBV19 and TRBJ1-4; D gene ambiguous. This CDR3 comprises 14 residues. Germline CDR1 and CDR2: LNHDA and SQIVND (reference sequence). V lost 1 base and J lost 5, with 8 bases in between. The CDR3 coding sequence is TGTGCCAGTAGTATAGTATCCAGGAATGAAAAACTGTTTTTT. Translated: CASSIVSRNEKLFF.

CDR3 in DNA: TGCGCCAGCAGCTTGGACCACACAGATACGCAGTATTTT. Translating gives CASSLDHTDTQYF. The chain links TRBV5-1 to TRBJ2-3; D unresolved. The CDR3 totals 13 residues. Germline V CDR1 and CDR2: SGHRS, YFSETQ. Trimming left V 0 bases short and J 2 bases short, with 4 bases between.

This chain uses TRBV19 with TRBJ1-5; no clear D. Germline CDR1 and CDR2: LNHDA and SQIVND (reference sequence). This CDR3 has 15 amino acids. V was shortened by 6 bases and J by 1 base, with 13 bases between the two germline ends. CDR3 sequence: CASSETSPSNQPQHF. CDR3 DNA: TGTGCCAGTAGCGAAACATCGCCCAGCAATCAGCCCCAGCATTTT.

This clone was detected once. V usage is TRBV29-1 and J usage is TRBJ1-1, with 7 nucleotides matching TRBD1. The CDR3 is 14 residues long. CDR1 and CDR2 from the germline V gene are SQVTM and ANQGSEA. The junction had 8 bases not matched to a gene; V was cut back by 6 bases and J by 1 base. This chain's CDR3 is CSVKQGTQNTEAFF. In DNA form, the CDR3 reads TGCAGCGTGAAACAGGGGACACAGAACACTGAAGCTTTCTTT.

This clone was seen a few times. The gene calls are TRBV5-6 and TRBJ1-2, with 8 bases matching TRBD1. Trimming at V came to 3 bases and at J to 5 bases, leaving 9 bases not matched to a gene. Germline V lookup: CDR1 SGHDT, CDR2 YYEEEE. The CDR3 consists of 15 residues. The CDR3 DNA reads TGTGCCAGCAGCTCGGCCTGGACAGGGTTTTATGGCTACACCTTC. Translating it yields CASSSAWTGFYGYTF.

The chain couples TRBV29-1 to TRBJ1-2, with a possible D match to TRBD1 (5 bases). CDR1 is SQVTM, CDR2 ANQGSEA, per germline. Trimming removed 0 bases at V and 4 bases at J, with 15 bases between. The CDR3 has 15 amino acids. CDR3 sequence: CSVEEPGRIFYGYTF. The CDR3 bases are TGCAGCGTTGAAGAGCCGGGACGGATTTTCTATGGCTACACCTTC.

V usage is TRBV3-1 (or the pseudogene TRBV3-2) and J usage is TRBJ1-2, with 10 nucleotides matching TRBD1. Unmatched junction bases numbered 4, after V lost 0 bases and J lost 0 bases. CDR1 and CDR2 from the germline V gene are LGHDT and YNNKEL (reference sequence). This CDR3 has 17 residues. The chain's CDR3 is CASSQETGGKANYGYTF. The CDR3 nucleotides read TGTGCCAGCAGCCAAGAGACAGGGGGCAAAGCTAACTATGGCTACACCTTC.

J is TRBJ2-7 and V is TRBV29-1; 8 bases are shared with TRBD2. The CDR3 sequence is 12 residues long. CDR1 is SQVTM and CDR2 is ANQGSEA in the germline V gene. The ends lost 3 bases at V and 9 bases at J; junction bases unmatched: 7. The CDR3, as DNA: TGCAGCGTTGAGGAGCGGGAGTGGGGGCAGTACTTC. Translated: CSVEEREWGQYF.

The rearrangement uses TRBV4-3 and TRBJ1-1, with 10 bases matching TRBD1. This CDR3 region has 15 residues. Looked up from germline, CDR1 is LGHNA and CDR2 is YSLEER. J lost 4 bases, V lost 4 bases, and 6 bases had no gene match. CDR3 residues: CASSRLGTGVTEAFF. The CDR3 DNA is TGCGCCAGCAGCCGGCTAGGGACAGGGGTCACTGAAGCTTTCTTT.